The 2 T cell receptor beta chains in this list originate from one sample, sequenced in a study of blood T cell repertoires in COVID-19. Here immunoSEQ multiplex PCR was the method, and the copy in TCRdb shows in-frame clones only, minus some. The sample contains 95,000 to 150,000 clones, around nine tenths of which appear only once. Sequenced input: peripheral blood. All receptors derive from a man aged 45 to 65 with acute or convalescent COVID-19.

The rearrangement links TRBV2 to TRBJ2-2; 9 nucleotides agree with TRBD1. Germline V CDR1 and CDR2: SNHLY, FYNNEI. The CDR3 contains 16 residues. V dropped 6 bases and J dropped 2; count of bases not matched to a gene: 7. The CDR3 sequence is CASRPGQGPNTGELFF. The DNA for the CDR3 is TGTGCCAGCAGACCCGGACAGGGGCCTAACACCGGGGAGCTGTTTTTT.

This clone showed up just once. The chain recombines TRBV27 with TRBJ2-2; 9 bases line up with TRBD2. Germline V CDR1 and CDR2: MNHEY, SMNVEV (reference sequence). CDR3 length: 16 residues. Losses at the gene ends were 6 bases for V and 1 base for J; bases not matched to a gene: 6. For the CDR3, the DNA is TGTGCCAGCAGCACAAGACTAGCGGTGAACACCGGGGAGCTGTTTTTT. Translating gives CASSTRLAVNTGELFF.